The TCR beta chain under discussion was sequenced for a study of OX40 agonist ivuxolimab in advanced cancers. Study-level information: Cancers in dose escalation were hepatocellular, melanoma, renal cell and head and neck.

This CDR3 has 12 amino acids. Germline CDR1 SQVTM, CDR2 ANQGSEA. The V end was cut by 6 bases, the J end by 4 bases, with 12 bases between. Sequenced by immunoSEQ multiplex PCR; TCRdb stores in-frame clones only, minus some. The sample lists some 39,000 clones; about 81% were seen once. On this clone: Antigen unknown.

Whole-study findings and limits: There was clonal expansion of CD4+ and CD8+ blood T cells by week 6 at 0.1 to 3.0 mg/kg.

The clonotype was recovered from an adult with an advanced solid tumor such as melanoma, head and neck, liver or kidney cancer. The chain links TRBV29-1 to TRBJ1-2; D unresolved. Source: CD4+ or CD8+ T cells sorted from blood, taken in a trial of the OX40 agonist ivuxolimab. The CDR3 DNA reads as TGCAGCGTCTACGACCCGTCCTATGGCTACACCTTC. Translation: CSVYDPSYGYTF.